Listed here are 30 T cell receptor beta chains from one sample, sequenced in a study of regulatory T cells in long-lasting Graves disease. Arm-PCR of CDR3 regions and iRepertoire HTBI primers were used to build TCR beta libraries. TCRdb re-called the multiplex PCR reads with MiXCR, one entry per CDR3 protein. This sample has over 500,000 distinct CDR3 sequences; around 17% occur once, and the top ten carry approximately 18%. Time point described: newly diagnosed GD, antithyroid drugs for less than 3 months. Scientists built the TCR library using RNA that was extracted from PBMCs. The sample also formed part of further work on T cells in Graves' hyperthyroidism and ophthalmopathy.

The sequencing here drew on peripheral blood mononuclear cells (PBMCs), taken at new diagnosis, from a patient treated with antithyroid drugs. These receptors were collected from a woman aged 25 to 39 with Graves disease.

The chain links TRBV19 to TRBJ2-1; 13 bases match TRBD2. Germline loops: CDR1 LNHDA, CDR2 SQIVND (reference sequence). J lost 4 bases, V lost 6 bases, and 9 bases had no gene match. The CDR3 extends over 17 amino acids. CDR3 coding DNA: TGTGCCAGTAGAACAAAGGGACTAGCGGGGATGTACAATGAGCAGTTCTTC. This translates into CASRTKGLAGMYNEQFF.

This clonotype came up many times. The genes are TRBV12-3 or TRBV12-4 and TRBJ2-7; D not resolved. Deletions cut 3 bases from V and 3 bases from J, with 9 bases between. This CDR3 has 13 amino acids. The CDR3, as DNA: TGTGCCAGCAGTTTGGGTGAGCTCTACGAGCAGTACTTC. This translates into CASSLGELYEQYF.

The chain carries TRBV5-4 and TRBJ2-7; 14 bases line up with TRBD2. The length of the CDR3 is 14 residues. Germline loops: CDR1 SGHNT, CDR2 YYREEE (reference sequence). Unmatched junction bases numbered 4, after V lost 5 bases and J lost 6 bases. CDR3 nucleotides: TGTGCCAGCAGACACGGGACTAGCGGGAGCGAGCAGTACTTC. The encoded protein is CASRHGTSGSEQYF.

This chain connects TRBV7-9 to TRBJ2-1, with D perhaps matching TRBD2 (6 bases). This CDR3 region has 20 residues. V gave up 1 base and J gave up 0 bases, with 22 bases separating them. In germline, CDR1 is SEHNR, CDR2 FQNEAQ (reference sequence). Written as DNA, the CDR3 is TGTGCCAGCAGCTTAGGAGGGGCCGGGAGAACTCCTAGCTCCTACAATGAGCAGTTCTTC. Translation: CASSLGGAGRTPSSYNEQFF.

In its sample, this clonotype was seen many times. This chain joins TRBV7-9 and TRBJ2-2, with TRBD2 matching over 7 bases. This CDR3 is 14 amino acids long. V lost 8 bases and J lost 0; bases outside the gene matches: 3. The germline CDR1 and CDR2 sequences are SEHNR and FQNEAQ (reference sequence). The CDR3 DNA reads TGTGCCAGCCAGGGAGGGTCGAACACCGGGGAGCTGTTTTTT. Translating it yields CASQGGSNTGELFF.

This clonotype showed up just a few times. The rearrangement uses TRBV24-1 and TRBJ1-5; 7 bases match TRBD1. Per the germline V gene, CDR1 is KGHDR and CDR2 is SFDVKD. The CDR3 length is 14 residues. The trim removed 5 bases at V and 4 bases at J, leaving 4 bases unmatched. The CDR3 sequence: CATSGQGFNQPQHF. Here the CDR3 DNA reads TGTGCCACCAGTGGACAGGGTTTTAATCAGCCCCAGCATTTT.

The chain has TRBV5-1 and TRBJ1-5, with TRBD1 identical over 10 bases. CDR3 size: 15 residues. The germline V gene has CDR1 SGHRS and CDR2 YFSETQ. After removal of 4 bases from V and 5 bases from J, the junction contained 6 bases not matched to a gene. CDR3 region: CASSPDRGQDQPQHF. The DNA of the CDR3 is TGCGCCAGCAGCCCAGACAGGGGGCAGGATCAGCCCCAGCATTTT.

This chain uses TRBV18 with TRBJ2-1; 7 nucleotides agree with TRBD1. From germline, CDR1 is KGHSH and CDR2 LQKENI. This CDR3 has 15 amino acids. V lost 5 bases, J lost 7 bases, and 11 bases stayed unmatched. The CDR3 region is CASSSAQGTRNEQFF. As DNA, the CDR3 is TGTGCCAGCTCATCCGCACAGGGGACGAGGAATGAGCAGTTCTTC.

The CDR3 DNA reads as TGTGCTAGTGGTCCTGGAGGCAGTCACTACGAGCAGTACTTC. It translates to CASGPGGSHYEQYF. The chain links TRBV12-5 to TRBJ2-7, with D tentatively TRBD2 (5 bases). V lost 5 bases to trimming and J lost 3 bases, with 14 bases between them. Per the germline V gene, CDR1 is LGHNT and CDR2 is FRNRAP. This CDR3 has 14 residues.

There are many counts of this clonotype. The rearrangement joins TRBV6-1 to TRBJ1-1; the D is unclear. Germline V gives CDR1 MNHNS, CDR2 SASEGT. With 5 bases removed from V and 6 bases from J, the gap between germline ends came to 13 bases. The CDR3 has 13 residues. The CDR3 sequence is CASSPNVISEAFF. CDR3 nucleotide sequence: TGTGCCAGCAGTCCGAATGTTATATCTGAAGCTTTCTTT.

This clonotype was recorded many times. CDR3 loop: CASSVNMNTEAFF. CDR3 sequence (DNA): TGTGCCAGCTCGGTAAATATGAACACTGAAGCTTTCTTT. V is TRBV2 and J is TRBJ1-1; D is unresolved. This CDR3 comprises 13 residues. V was pared by 8 bases and J by 0 bases, with 10 bases between. Germline CDR1 and CDR2: SNHLY and FYNNEI.

In its sample, this clonotype was seen many times. The chain employs TRBV28 and TRBJ1-6, with TRBD1 matching 7 bases. Trimming at V came to 2 bases and at J to 9 bases, leaving 10 bases not matched to a gene. This CDR3 comprises 16 residues. Germline CDR1 reads MDHEN; CDR2 reads SYDVKM. The chain's CDR3 is CASSLNGRGQVSPLHF. In nucleotides, the CDR3 is TGTGCCAGCAGTTTAAACGGCAGAGGACAGGTTTCACCCCTCCACTTT.

This clonotype was seen only a few times. This CDR3 reads CASSPGRKYKNRNNTDTQYF. The CDR3 bases are TGTGCCAGCAGCCCCGGAAGAAAATACAAAAACAGGAATAACACAGATACGCAGTATTTT. V gene TRBV28 combines with J gene TRBJ2-3; TRBD1 is a possible D gene (5 bases). The germline V and J ends were trimmed by 6 bases and 2 bases, with 30 bases remaining between them. The CDR3 consists of 20 residues. The germline CDR1 and CDR2 sequences are MDHEN and SYDVKM.

This clonotype was seen a handful of times. V and J are TRBV13 and TRBJ2-7, with no clear D. With 1 base removed from V and 0 bases from J, the gap between germline ends came to 10 bases. The CDR3 has 15 amino acids. Germline V CDR1 and CDR2: PRHDT, FYEKMQ (reference sequence). This CDR3 reads CASSLADPGSYEQYF. In DNA form, the CDR3 reads TGTGCCAGCAGCTTAGCCGACCCTGGCTCCTACGAGCAGTACTTC.

This clonotype was seen many times. The J gene is TRBJ2-7, the V gene TRBV28; tentatively, D is TRBD1 or TRBD2 (7 bases each). CDR1 and CDR2 (germline): MDHEN, SYDVKM. This CDR3 region has 17 residues. V lost 6 bases to trimming and J lost 3 bases, with 24 bases between them. CDR3 nucleotide sequence: TGTGCCAGCAGGTCTCCCTCCCCGGGGAGGGGGCACTACGAGCAGTACTTC. Protein sequence: CASRSPSPGRGHYEQYF.

This clonotype was counted between two and nine times. The chain employs TRBV30 and TRBJ1-2, with TRBD1 as a possible D gene (6 bases). This CDR3 contains 13 residues. Germline V gene data show CDR1 as GTSNPN and CDR2 as SVGIG (reference sequence). V was pared by 0 bases and J by 6 bases, with 11 bases between. The CDR3 loop reads CAWSVAGVDGYTF. CDR3 coding DNA: TGTGCCTGGAGTGTAGCAGGGGTCGATGGCTACACCTTC.

The chain joins TRBV20-1 to TRBJ1-1; D remains unclear. CDR3 size: 17 residues. Germline loops: CDR1 DFQATT, CDR2 SNEGSKA (reference sequence). V lost 0 bases, J lost 0 bases, and 17 bases lay in between. The CDR3 DNA reads as TGCAGTGCTAGAGATTTCCGAGGTAATACTATGAACACTGAAGCTTTCTTT. It specifies CSARDFRGNTMNTEAFF.

This clonotype was detected a few times. V and J are TRBV20-1 and TRBJ2-1; TRBD2 matches at 14 bases. Germline V lookup: CDR1 DFQATT, CDR2 SNEGSKA (reference sequence). There are 15 residues in the CDR3. V was pared by 8 bases and J by 13 bases, with 16 bases of the junction left unmatched. The CDR3 DNA reads as TGCAGTATGAGGGGAGGACTAGCGGGAGGCCGTTCCCAGTTCTTC. Encoded protein: CSMRGGLAGGRSQFF.

Comment on this clonotype: A far more abundant clone sits one base away, making this likely a read error. The V and J genes are TRBV10-3 and TRBJ2-7; D gene unclear. V lost 5 bases to trimming and J lost 4 bases, with 9 bases between them. CDR3 length: 12 amino acids. CDR1 and CDR2 from the germline V gene are ENHRY and SYGVKD. CDR3 DNA sequence: TGTGCCATCAGTACCCCCGGGTACGAGCAGTACTTC. This sequence encodes CAISTPGYEQYF.

This clonotype has a count of ten or more. The junction differs from germline at one of its ends, possibly a read error. V and J are TRBV7-7 and TRBJ2-1; 7 bases align to TRBD2. Germline V CDR1 and CDR2: SSHAT, FNYEAQ (reference sequence). This CDR3 is built from 18 residues. CDR3 DNA: TGTGCTAGCAGCCGCCTTCGGGCTAGCGGCCTCCCGGGCGATGAGCAGTTCTTC. This encodes CASSRLRASGLPGDEQFF.

In this sample, this clonotype turned up many times. This chain uses TRBV7-9 with TRBJ2-7, with 8 bases aligning to TRBD1. CDR3 length: 14 residues. CDR1 is SEHNR and CDR2 is FQNEAQ in the germline V gene (reference sequence). V lost 5 bases and J lost 2; bases outside the gene matches: 5. The DNA for the CDR3 is TGTGCCAGCAGCCCGGACAGGGCCACCTACGAGCAGTACTTC. Translation gives CASSPDRATYEQYF.

The chain joins TRBV12-3 or TRBV12-4 to TRBJ1-1; no clear D gene. Deletions cut 5 bases from V and 1 base from J, with 14 bases between. The CDR3 totals 15 residues. The CDR3 nucleotides are TGTGCCAGCAGTCCAAAAACACGGACGAACACTGAAGCTTTCTTT. This codes for CASSPKTRTNTEAFF.

This clonotype was seen many times. The gene calls are TRBV2 and TRBJ2-5; TRBD1 matches 7 bases. Per the germline V gene, CDR1 is SNHLY and CDR2 is FYNNEI. The CDR3 runs 13 residues. V was pared by 7 bases and J by 3 bases, with 5 bases of the junction left unmatched. The CDR3, as DNA: TGTGCCAGCACCCTCGGGACAGAAGAGACCCAGTACTTC. This codes for CASTLGTEETQYF.

Many counts were recorded for this clonotype. The chain links TRBV28 to TRBJ2-1; the match to TRBD2 covers 7 bases. Trimming took 6 bases from V and 0 from J; bases not matched to a gene: 2. The CDR3 is made up of 14 amino acids. Germline CDR1 reads MDHEN; CDR2 reads SYDVKM. CDR3 sequence: CASRRESSYNEQFF. CDR3 coding DNA: TGTGCCAGCAGGCGGGAGAGCTCCTACAATGAGCAGTTCTTC.

V gene TRBV15 combines with J gene TRBJ1-4; D gene uncertain. V was pared by 0 bases and J by 7 bases, with 15 bases between. Germline-derived CDR1 and CDR2 are LNHNV and YYDKDF (reference sequence). The CDR3 length is 16 residues. Here the CDR3 reads CATSRELRGNGEKLFF. The CDR3 bases are TGTGCCACCAGCAGAGAATTAAGAGGGAACGGTGAAAAACTGTTTTTT.

This clonotype was seen a handful of times. J is TRBJ1-5 and V is TRBV12-3 or TRBV12-4; TRBD1 is a possible D gene (6 bases). V lost 3 bases and J lost 0, with 9 bases in between. The CDR3 totals 15 residues. The CDR3, as DNA: TGTGCCAGCAGTTTTGGACAGCATAGCAATCAGCCCCAGCATTTT. It is translated as CASSFGQHSNQPQHF.

This clonotype occurred many times. V is TRBV11-1 and J is TRBJ2-1; perhaps TRBD2 as D (6 bases). Germline lookup yields CDR1 SGHAT and CDR2 FQDESV (reference sequence). Trimming left V 4 bases short and J 7 bases short, with 11 bases between. The CDR3 extends over 13 amino acids. The DNA of the CDR3 is TGTGCCAGCAGCTCAACTAGCATGAATGAGCAGTTCTTC. Translation: CASSSTSMNEQFF.

The V call is TRBV7-9, the J call TRBJ2-7, with 7 bases fitting TRBD1. CDR1 is SEHNR, CDR2 FQNEAQ, per germline (reference sequence). V gave up 5 bases and J gave up 13 bases; unmatched junction bases: 8. The CDR3 is made up of 11 amino acids. CDR3 protein: CASSDTGAQYF. CDR3 nucleotides: TGTGCCAGCAGCGACACAGGGGCACAATACTTC.

This clonotype was counted at least ten times. The V gene is TRBV2, the J gene TRBJ2-6, with TRBD1 as a possible D gene (6 bases). Trimming pared 10 bases from V and 3 bases from J, leaving 10 bases between. This CDR3 contains 13 residues. Germline values: CDR1 SNHLY, CDR2 FYNNEI. The CDR3: CAIRTDGANVLTF. The CDR3 DNA follows: TGTGCCATACGGACAGATGGGGCCAACGTCCTGACTTTC. The entire variable domain, with the rest obtained from reference TRBV2 and TRBJ2-6, is as follows: EPEVTQTPSHQVTQMGQEVILRCVPISNHLYFYWYRQILGQKVEFLVSFYNNEISEKSEIFDDQFSVERPDGSNFTLKIRSTKLEDSAMYFCAIRTDGANVLTFGAGSRLTVL.

The chain is built from TRBV6-1 and TRBJ1-3, with a tentative D call TRBD1 (6 bases). CDR1 and CDR2 (germline): MNHNS, SASEGT. The CDR3 is 14 amino acids. V dropped 6 bases and J dropped 4 bases, with 13 bases sitting between them. The CDR3 sequence: CASSGGGAGNTIYF. The CDR3 DNA is TGTGCCAGCAGCGGAGGGGGGGCCGGAAACACCATATATTTT.